These 19 T cell receptor beta chains were all obtained from the same sample, sequenced in a study of T cell responses to AZD1222 COVID-19 vaccine (dated by TCRdb to the early 2020s). Receptors were amplified or captured by the immunoSEQ multiplex PCR assay. TCRdb took over this immuneACCESS table, retaining in-frame rearrangements with V and J assigned. Such tables are incomplete; in checked studies, under half of the missing clones stem from an unresolved V gene, and the remainder is unexplained. The sample profile shows 98,000 or so clones; around 86% of them were found once. The ten largest clones represent approximately 3% of the sample. The sample's time point label, in plain terms: about 28 days (+/-7) after the second vaccine dose. Reading the label with the study, this specimen's treatment or condition is: meningococcal conjugate vaccine given as trial control. The sample was peripheral blood, taken 28 days after the second dose of the MenACWY control vaccine. Every receptor here comes from an adult who received the MenACWY meningococcal vaccine as a control.

J is TRBJ1-5 and V is TRBV7-9; D might be TRBD1 (6 bases). Trimming removed 1 base at V and 5 bases at J, with 12 bases between. Germline CDR1 SEHNR, CDR2 FQNEAQ (reference sequence). The CDR3 sequence is 15 residues long. The CDR3, as DNA: TGTGCCAGCAGCTTAGAGGCCACAGGGTATCAGCCCCAGCATTTT. Its translation is CASSLEATGYQPQHF.

On this clone: The junction departs from germline at one end; a sequencing error may be responsible. The J gene is TRBJ2-7, the V gene TRBV28, with D perhaps being TRBD1 or TRBD2 (5 bases each). CDR3 length: 12 residues. CDR1 and CDR2 (germline): MDHEN, SYDVKM. CDR3 nucleotides: TGCATGTCCGGGACCGGGGCCTACGAGCAGTACTTC. Its protein is CMSGTGAYEQYF. The entire variable domain, with the rest obtained from reference TRBV28 and TRBJ2-7, is as follows: DVKVTQSSRYLVKRTGEKVFLECVQDMDHENMFWYRQDPGLGLRLIYFSYDVKMKEKGDIPEGYSVSREKKERFSLILESASTNQTSMYLCMSGTGAYEQYFGPGTRLTVT.

V usage is TRBV11-2 and J usage is TRBJ1-1, with D unclear. V was pared by 1 base and J by 3 bases, with 6 bases between. The germline V gene has CDR1 SGHAT and CDR2 FQNNGV. The CDR3 totals 13 residues. The CDR3 region is CASSLVGDTEAFF. The CDR3 bases are TGTGCCAGCAGCTTAGTTGGGGACACTGAAGCTTTCTTT. The complete variable domain, with remaining parts taken from reference TRBV11-2 and TRBJ1-1, reads EAGVAQSPRYKIIEKRQSVAFWCNPISGHATLYWYQQILGQGPKLLIQFQNNGVVDDSQLPKDRFSAERLKGVDSTLKIQPAKLEDSAVYLCASSLVGDTEAFFGQGTRLTVV.

V is TRBV28 and J is TRBJ2-7; 14 nucleotides align to TRBD2. The CDR3 spans 16 residues. Germline V gene lookup returns CDR1 MDHEN and CDR2 SYDVKM. The ends lost 5 bases at V and 2 bases at J; junction bases unmatched: 5. CDR3 in amino acids: CASSGPGLAGAYEQYF. Here the CDR3 DNA reads TGTGCCAGCAGTGGACCGGGACTAGCGGGGGCCTACGAGCAGTACTTC.

The rearrangement uses TRBV6-2 or TRBV6-3 and TRBJ2-5; D is unresolved. This CDR3 region has 12 residues. Trimming took off 2 bases at V and 5 bases at J, with 6 bases between the two ends. From germline, CDR1 is MNHEY and CDR2 SVGEGT. CDR3 bases: TGTGCCAGCAGTTACGTAAGGGAGACCCAGTACTTC. This sequence encodes CASSYVRETQYF.

This chain joins TRBV11-2 and TRBJ2-7, with 7 bases fitting TRBD2. V lost 4 bases and J lost 1; bases outside the gene matches: 1. Looked up from germline, CDR1 is SGHAT and CDR2 is FQNNGV. CDR3 length: 13 residues. The CDR3 region is CASSWGGSYEQYF. The DNA for the CDR3 is TGTGCCAGCAGCTGGGGGGGATCCTACGAGCAGTACTTC.

The sample holds a few counts of this clone. J is TRBJ2-1 and V is TRBV19; 15 nucleotides align to TRBD2. The CDR3 contains 20 residues. Unmatched junction bases numbered 8, after V lost 2 bases and J lost 0 bases. Germline CDR1 reads LNHDA; CDR2 reads SQIVND (reference sequence). CDR3 DNA: TGTGCCAGTAGTATACCCGGACTAGCGGGGGGGCGGAGCTCCTACAATGAGCAGTTCTTC. Translated: CASSIPGLAGGRSSYNEQFF.

The J gene is TRBJ2-2, the V gene TRBV2, with D perhaps TRBD1 or TRBD2 (5 bases each). Germline V gene data show CDR1 as SNHLY and CDR2 as FYNNEI. Trimming shortened V by 6 bases and J by 8 bases, and 16 bases separated the two germline ends. This CDR3 contains 14 residues. CDR3 coding DNA: TGTGCCAGCAGCCAAGAGGGGCCAGGTGGGGAGCTGTTTTTT. It yields the protein CASSQEGPGGELFF.

The gene calls are TRBV18 and TRBJ2-7; D gene unclear. The ends were cut back, 2 bases at V and 3 bases at J, with 5 bases in the middle. Germline CDR1 reads KGHSH; CDR2 reads LQKENI. This CDR3 contains 12 residues. CDR3: CASSPSNYEQYF. The CDR3 coding sequence is TGTGCCAGCTCACCATCCAACTACGAGCAGTACTTC.

The genes are TRBV3-1 (or the pseudogene TRBV3-2) and TRBJ2-1, with D possibly called TRBD1 or TRBD2 (6 bases each). CDR3 length equals 20 residues. Germline V gene lookup returns CDR1 LGHDT and CDR2 YNNKEL (reference sequence). V lost 1 base and J lost 8, with 30 bases in between. The chain's CDR3 is CASSQASGATLFPQYDEQFF. The DNA of the CDR3 is TGTGCCAGCAGCCAAGCGTCGGGGGCCACTCTCTTCCCCCAATATGATGAGCAGTTCTTC.

This chain uses TRBV29-1 with TRBJ1-1; tentatively, D is TRBD1 (6 bases). The V end was cut by 3 bases, the J end by 3 bases, with 14 bases between. Germline CDR1 reads SQVTM; CDR2 reads ANQGSEA. This CDR3 has 14 amino acids. CDR3 sequence reads: CSVEGGGADTEAFF. Here the CDR3 DNA reads TGCAGCGTTGAGGGAGGGGGGGCGGACACTGAAGCTTTCTTT.

In its sample, this clone was seen once. The chain couples TRBV20-1 to TRBJ1-6; no reliable D call. The V and J ends lost 3 bases and 10 bases respectively, with 19 bases between them. The CDR3 sequence is 15 residues long. CDR1 DFQATT and CDR2 SNEGSKA come from the germline V gene (reference sequence). The CDR3 spells CSASPLTRTGSPLHF. CDR3 nucleotide sequence: TGCAGTGCTAGTCCCCTGACGAGGACTGGATCACCCCTCCACTTT.

The sample holds one count of this clone. The V and J genes are TRBV5-1 and TRBJ1-1, with D uncertain. Deletions cut 4 bases from V and 1 base from J, with 14 bases between. Germline CDR1 reads SGHRS; CDR2 reads YFSETQ. This CDR3 contains 15 residues. CDR3 region: CASSPLPGANTEAFF. The DNA of the CDR3 is TGCGCCAGCAGCCCATTGCCCGGAGCGAACACTGAAGCTTTCTTT.

The rearrangement links TRBV7-3 to TRBJ2-1; D possibly corresponds to TRBD1 (6 bases). V lost 4 bases and J lost 9, with 16 bases in between. CDR1 and CDR2 (germline): SGHTA, FQGTGA. This CDR3 is built from 14 residues. CDR3 DNA sequence: TGTGCCAGCAGCTACGGCCAGGGGATTGGTGAGCAGTTCTTC. Encoded protein: CASSYGQGIGEQFF.

In this sample, this clone turned up once. This chain joins TRBV19 and TRBJ2-3; weak D call: TRBD2 (6 bases). CDR1 is LNHDA and CDR2 is SQIVND in the germline V gene (reference sequence). The CDR3 runs to 15 residues. V lost 4 bases and J lost 5, with 16 bases in between. The DNA of the CDR3 is TGTGCCAGTAGTACCGGGACTGTTCTGGGAGATACGCAGTATTTT. This encodes CASSTGTVLGDTQYF.

The chain couples TRBV4-3 to TRBJ2-7; D uncertain. Germline values: CDR1 LGHNA, CDR2 YSLEER. Trimming removed 0 bases from V and 0 bases from J, with 6 bases in between. The CDR3 totals 14 residues. CDR3 region: CASSQDRISYEQYF. CDR3 sequence (DNA): TGCGCCAGCAGCCAAGATAGGATCTCCTACGAGCAGTACTTC.

The V and J genes are TRBV18 and TRBJ2-1, with D possibly TRBD1 on 5 matching bases. The germline V and J ends were trimmed by 0 bases and 9 bases, with 15 bases remaining between them. CDR1 KGHSH and CDR2 LQKENI come from the germline V gene. CDR3 length equals 15 residues. The CDR3 sequence: CASSPPRSRGGEQFF. DNA of the CDR3: TGTGCCAGCTCACCACCAAGGTCTAGGGGCGGTGAGCAGTTCTTC.

The CDR3 protein is CSARDQETQYF. In DNA, the CDR3 is TGCAGTGCTAGGGACCAAGAGACCCAGTACTTC. V is TRBV20-1 and J is TRBJ2-5; D gene uncertain. Germline loops: CDR1 DFQATT, CDR2 SNEGSKA (reference sequence). Trimming stripped 3 bases from V and 0 bases from J, with 2 bases between. This CDR3 contains 11 residues.

The chain carries TRBV5-5 and TRBJ1-1, with D hard to call. In germline, CDR1 is SGHKS, CDR2 YYEKEE (reference sequence). Trimming removed 5 bases at V and 1 base at J, with 9 bases between. The CDR3 totals 13 residues. CDR3 in amino acids: CASSFKGNTEAFF. CDR3 in DNA: TGTGCCAGCAGTTTCAAAGGGAACACTGAAGCTTTCTTT.